The entry below describes one T cell receptor (beta chain). Its cognate antigen is unknown. This CDR3 region has 16 residues. The V end lost 4 bases, the J end lost 5 bases, and 20 bases lay between the germline ends. In germline, CDR1 is LNHNV, CDR2 YYDKDF (reference sequence). TCR beta cDNA libraries had unique molecular identifiers. Using its own MiXCR run on the PCR reads, TCRdb lists one record per CDR3 protein. The sample comprises roughly 700,000 distinct CDR3 sequences, roughly 30% of which are singletons, and roughly 0.54% rests with the top ten. This record belongs to a study of post-analysis software for immune sequencing data. Whole-study results and caveats: Roughly 5 TRBV segments (TRBV5-6, TRBV5-1 and TRBV20-1 among them) occurred more frequently in patients than in controls.

V is TRBV15 and J is TRBJ2-5; possibly TRBD1 or TRBD2 for D (5 bases each). The sequence was collected from a girl aged 10 to 17 with multiple sclerosis. Sequencing used blood. CDR3 nucleotide sequence: TGTGCCACCAGCACACCAGGGACCGGCTTTTTTGAGACCCAGTACTTC. Its translation: CATSTPGTGFFETQYF.